The present T cell receptor (beta chain) was sequenced within a study of CD8 T cells in ankylosing spondylitis. For this clonotype: Antigen specificity is unknown.

As the method for making TCR beta libraries, quantitative 5'-RACE with molecular barcodes was used. A single record per CDR3 protein comes from TCRdb applying MiXCR to the 5' RACE reads. The sample contains more than 400,000 distinct CDR3 sequences, approximately 5% of which appear only once. Findings and limits, study-wide: Clones linked with disease were CD8+ and fairly uncommon in the peripheral blood. Seemingly distinctive of ankylosing spondylitis blood was a TCR beta motif formed by eight highly homologous variants.

This TCR came from a male donor with ankylosing spondylitis. The source material was blood, either unsorted or a sorted T cell fraction (not recorded which).

DNA for the CDR3: TGTGCCAGCAGACCCTACGCGGCGACAGATACGCAGTATTTT. Its translation is CASRPYAATDTQYF. J is TRBJ2-3 and V is TRBV7-2, with unresolved D. Germline V CDR1 and CDR2: SGHTA, FQGNSA. Trimming left V 6 bases short and J 3 bases short, with 13 bases between. This CDR3 contains 14 residues.